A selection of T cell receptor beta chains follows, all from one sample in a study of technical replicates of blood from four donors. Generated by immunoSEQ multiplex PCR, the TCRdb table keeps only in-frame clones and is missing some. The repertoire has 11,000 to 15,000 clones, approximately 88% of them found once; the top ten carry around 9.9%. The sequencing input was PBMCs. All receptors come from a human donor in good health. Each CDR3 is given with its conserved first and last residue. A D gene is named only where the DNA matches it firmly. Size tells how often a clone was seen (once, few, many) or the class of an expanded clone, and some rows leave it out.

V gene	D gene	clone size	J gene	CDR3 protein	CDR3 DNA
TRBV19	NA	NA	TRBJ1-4	CASSIGGLDEKLFF	TGTGCCAGTAGTATAGGGGGCCTGGATGAAAAACTGTTTTTT
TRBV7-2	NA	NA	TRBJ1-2	CASSLVGGGGGYTF	TGTGCCAGCAGCTTAGTTGGAGGGGGAGGGGGCTACACCTTC
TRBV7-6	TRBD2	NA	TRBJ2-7	CASSPGISGSYEQYF	TGTGCCAGCAGCCCTGGGATTAGCGGGAGCTACGAGCAGTACTTC
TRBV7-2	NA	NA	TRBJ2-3	CASSARADTQYF	TGTGCCAGCAGCGCCAGGGCAGATACGCAGTATTTT
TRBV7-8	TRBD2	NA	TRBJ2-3	CASSLGGLAGGTDTQYF	TGTGCCAGCAGCTTAGGGGGACTAGCGGGAGGCACAGATACGCAGTATTTT
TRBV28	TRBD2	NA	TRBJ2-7	CASSLGGSVHEQYF	TGTGCCAGCAGTTTGGGAGGGTCGGTCCACGAGCAGTACTTC
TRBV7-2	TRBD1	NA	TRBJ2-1	CASSGGTGWYNEQFF	TGTGCCAGCAGCGGCGGGACAGGCTGGTACAATGAGCAGTTCTTC
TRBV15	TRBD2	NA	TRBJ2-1	CATSMTSGAYNEQFF	TGTGCCACCAGCATGACTAGCGGGGCATACAATGAGCAGTTCTTC
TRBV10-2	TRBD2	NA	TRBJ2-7	CASSESGGARYEQYF	TGCGCCAGCAGTGAGTCCGGGGGGGCGCGGTATGAGCAGTACTTC
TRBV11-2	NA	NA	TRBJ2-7	CASSLAGDSSYEQYF	TGTGCCAGCAGCTTAGCCGGGGATAGCTCCTACGAGCAGTACTTC
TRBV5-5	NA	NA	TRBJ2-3	CASVLAADTQYF	TGTGCCAGCGTCCTAGCCGCAGATACGCAGTATTTT
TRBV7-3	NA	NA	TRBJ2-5	CASSLMEGAKVGETQYF	TGTGCCAGCAGCTTAATGGAGGGGGCGAAGGTCGGAGAGACCCAGTACTTC
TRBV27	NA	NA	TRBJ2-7	CASSLTGAGEQYF	TGTGCCAGCAGTCTAACGGGAGCGGGCGAGCAGTACTTC
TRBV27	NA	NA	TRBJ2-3	CASRPLQGRDTQYF	TGTGCCAGCAGACCGCTTCAGGGGAGAGATACGCAGTATTTT
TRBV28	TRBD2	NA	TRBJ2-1	CASSPILAGMYNEQFF	TGTGCCAGCAGTCCAATACTAGCGGGAATGTACAATGAGCAGTTCTTC
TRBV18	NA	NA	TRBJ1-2	CASSPQPQGQDGYTF	TGTGCCAGCTCACCCCAACCTCAGGGCCAGGATGGCTACACCTTC
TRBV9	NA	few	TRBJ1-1	CASSVGDTSYNTEAFF	TGTGCCAGCAGCGTAGGCGACACCTCTTACAACACTGAAGCTTTCTTT
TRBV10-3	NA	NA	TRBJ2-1	CAIRASSVYNEQFF	TGTGCCATCAGGGCTTCTAGCGTTTACAATGAGCAGTTCTTC
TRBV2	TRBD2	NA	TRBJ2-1	CASSWLAGAHEQFF	TGTGCCAGCAGTTGGCTAGCGGGAGCCCATGAGCAGTTCTTC
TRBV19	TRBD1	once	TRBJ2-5	CASSIQGARETQYF	TGTGCCAGTAGTATTCAGGGGGCGCGGGAGACCCAGTACTTC
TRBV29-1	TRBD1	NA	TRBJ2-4	CSAVGQGKNIQYF	TGCAGCGCTGTAGGACAGGGAAAAAACATTCAGTACTTC
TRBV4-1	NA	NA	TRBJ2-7	CASSQEGLNLSYEQYF	TGCGCCAGCAGCCAGGAGGGACTTAATCTTTCCTACGAGCAGTACTTC
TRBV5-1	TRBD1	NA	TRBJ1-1	CASSARTGNTEAFF	TGCGCCAGCAGCGCCAGGACAGGAAACACTGAAGCTTTCTTT
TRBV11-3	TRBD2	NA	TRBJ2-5	CASSLGGLAGGRETQYF	TGTGCCAGCAGCTTGGGTGGACTAGCGGGAGGACGAGAGACCCAGTACTTC
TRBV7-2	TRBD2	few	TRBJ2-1	CANGLGPSDEQFF	TGTGCCAACGGACTAGGGCCATCAGATGAGCAGTTCTTC
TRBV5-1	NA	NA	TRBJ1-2	CASSLRQGTYGYTF	TGCGCCAGCAGCTTGAGGCAGGGGACCTATGGCTACACCTTC
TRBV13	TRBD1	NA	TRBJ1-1	CATLDRVTEAFF	TGTGCCACCTTGGACAGGGTCACTGAAGCTTTCTTT
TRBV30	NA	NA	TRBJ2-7	CAWSVGQGNLVEQYF	TGTGCCTGGAGTGTAGGTCAGGGGAATTTGGTCGAGCAGTACTTC
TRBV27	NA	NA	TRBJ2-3	CASRQPGYSTDTQYF	TGTGCCAGCAGACAGCCAGGCTACAGCACAGATACGCAGTATTTT
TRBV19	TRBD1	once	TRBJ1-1	CASSMRDRLLQATSEAFF	TGTGCCAGTAGTATGCGGGACAGGCTCCTTCAGGCTACAAGTGAAGCTTTCTTT
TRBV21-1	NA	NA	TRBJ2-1	CASPENEQFF	TGTGCCAGCCCGGAGAATGAGCAGTTCTTC
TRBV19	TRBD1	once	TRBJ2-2	CASRKGQGTGELFF	TGTGCCAGTAGAAAGGGACAGGGCACCGGGGAGCTGTTTTTT
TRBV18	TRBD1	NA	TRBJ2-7	CASSRLVAGTGVYEQYF	TGTGCCAGCTCACGGCTGGTTGCCGGGACAGGCGTCTACGAGCAGTACTTC
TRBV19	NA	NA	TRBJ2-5	CASSIGTMTQYF	TGTGCCAGTAGTATCGGGACAATGACCCAGTACTTC
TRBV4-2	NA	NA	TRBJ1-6	CASSQSRDSPLHF	TGTGCCAGCAGCCAAAGCAGGGATTCACCCCTCCACTTT
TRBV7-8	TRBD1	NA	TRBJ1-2	CASSLLLWTGDYGYTF	TGTGCCAGCAGCTTACTCTTGTGGACAGGGGACTATGGCTACACCTTC
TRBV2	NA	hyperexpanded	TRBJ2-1	CASTRSYNEQFF	TGTGCCAGCACTCGGTCCTACAATGAGCAGTTCTTC
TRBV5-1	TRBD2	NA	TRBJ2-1	CASSLLPGRAGNEQFF	TGCGCCAGCAGCTTGTTGCCCGGGAGGGCCGGCAATGAGCAGTTCTTC
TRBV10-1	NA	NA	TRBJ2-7	CASSDGSLLNYEQYF	TGCGCCAGTTCGGACGGGAGTCTACTCAATTACGAGCAGTACTTC
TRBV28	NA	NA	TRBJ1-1	CASSFGDGGANTEAFF	TGTGCCAGCAGTTTTGGGGACGGGGGAGCGAACACTGAAGCTTTCTTT
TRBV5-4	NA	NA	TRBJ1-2	CASSLDAGYTF	TGTGCCAGCAGCTTGGATGCGGGCTACACCTTC
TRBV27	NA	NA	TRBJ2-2	CASSPLGEGGELFF	TGTGCCAGCAGCCCTCTCGGGGAAGGCGGGGAGCTGTTTTTT